The clone carrying this T cell receptor beta chain showed up just once. Generated by immunoSEQ multiplex PCR, the TCRdb table keeps only in-frame clones and is missing some. The sample includes roughly 99,000 clones, under 95% of them seen just once. Per germline, CDR1 LNHDA and CDR2 SQIVND (reference sequence). The CDR3 has 14 amino acids. Trimming stripped 2 bases from V and 2 bases from J, with 10 bases between. This specimen belongs to a study of T cell responses to AZD1222 COVID-19 vaccine. The receptor's source is an adult in good health. This specimen was peripheral blood, taken on day 0 of AZD1222 vaccination. The chain has TRBV19 and TRBJ2-7, with D possibly TRBD1 on 6 matching bases. Here the CDR3 DNA reads TGTGCCAGTAGTATAAGTGGGACAACCTACGAGCAGTACTTC. Translating gives CASSISGTTYEQYF.